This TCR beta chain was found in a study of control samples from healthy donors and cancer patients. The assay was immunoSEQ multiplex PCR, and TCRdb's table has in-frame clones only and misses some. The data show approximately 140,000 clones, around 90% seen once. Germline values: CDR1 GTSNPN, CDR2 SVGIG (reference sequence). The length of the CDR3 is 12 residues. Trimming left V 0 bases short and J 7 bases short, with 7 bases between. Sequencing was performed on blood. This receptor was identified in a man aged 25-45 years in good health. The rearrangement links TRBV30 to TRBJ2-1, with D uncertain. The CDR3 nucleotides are TGTGCCTGGAGTGTCTTGGCAAATGAGCAGTTCTTC. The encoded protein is CAWSVLANEQFF.